The 8 T cell receptor beta chains given below trace back to one sample, sequenced in a study of post-analysis software for immune sequencing data. Study conclusions and caveats: Relative to controls, patients had 4 or 5 TRBV segments at higher frequency, with TRBV5-6, TRBV5-1 and TRBV20-1 among these.

For these TCRs, the target antigens are not known. TCR beta cDNA libraries included unique molecular identifiers. TCRdb independently ran MiXCR on the PCR reads; one entry per CDR3 protein. Seen here are approximately 570,000 distinct CDR3 sequences, 44% observed once, and the top ten hold over 1.5%. Sequences were obtained from blood. Receptors originate from a girl between 10 and 17 years old with multiple sclerosis.

CDR3 in amino acids: CSAPLPGSSYNEQFF. For the CDR3, the DNA is TGCAGTGCCCCTCTTCCAGGCAGCTCCTACAATGAGCAGTTCTTC. V gene TRBV20-1 combines with J gene TRBJ2-1, with D unclear. The CDR3 totals 15 residues. The germline V gene encodes CDR1 DFQATT and CDR2 SNEGSKA (reference sequence). Between the trimmed V and J ends, which lost 6 bases and 0 bases, there was a span of 15 bases.

CDR3 coding DNA: TGTGCCTGGGCCCTCGACGGGAACACTGAAGCTTTCTTT. It is translated as CAWALDGNTEAFF. This chain uses TRBV30 with TRBJ1-1; no definite D call. Trimming cost V 5 bases and J 1 base, with 11 bases left between them. The CDR3 has 13 residues. In germline, CDR1 is GTSNPN, CDR2 SVGIG (reference sequence).

This clonotype showed up just a few times. This chain connects TRBV10-2 to TRBJ2-7; no firm D call. The CDR3 loop spans 16 amino acids. Germline V lookup: CDR1 WSHSY, CDR2 SAAADI. The V gene lost 6 bases and the J gene lost 5 bases, with 23 bases spanning the gap. DNA of the CDR3: TGCGCCAGCAGCCAAACCCTGAGTCCCCTGGGGAACGAGCAGTACTTC. Amino acids: CASSQTLSPLGNEQYF.

The DNA for the CDR3 is TGTGCCAGCACCAAAGGTGAGCGCTACGAGCAGTACTTC. Amino acids: CASTKGERYEQYF. The genes are TRBV6-5 and TRBJ2-7, with D unresolved. V lost 7 bases to trimming and J lost 3 bases, with 13 bases between them. The CDR3 is made up of 13 amino acids. Germline loops: CDR1 MNHEY, CDR2 SVGAGI.

V gene TRBV7-9 combines with J gene TRBJ2-7; 9 bases agree with TRBD1. There are 15 residues in the CDR3. Germline CDR1 reads SEHNR; CDR2 reads FQNEAQ (reference sequence). V shed 5 bases and J 0 bases; nucleotides not matched to a gene: 5. CDR3: CASSPWTGVSYEQYF. CDR3 DNA: TGTGCCAGCAGCCCATGGACAGGGGTCTCCTACGAGCAGTACTTC. Variable domain in full (rest from reference TRBV7-9 and TRBJ2-7): DTGVSQNPRHKITKRGQNVTFRCDPISEHNRLYWYRQTLGQGPEFLTYFQNEAQLEKSRLLSDRFSAERPKGSFSTLEIQRTEQGDSAMYLCASSPWTGVSYEQYFGPGTRLTVT.

This clonotype was detected a few times. The chain uses TRBV15 and TRBJ1-5; 9 nucleotides line up with TRBD1. The V gene's germline CDR1 is LNHNV and CDR2 YYDKDF (reference sequence). Germline trimming cut 4 bases from V and 7 bases from J; bases unmatched to any gene: 8. The CDR3 is 15 amino acids. Here the CDR3 reads CATSMDRGWGQPQHF. CDR3 DNA: TGTGCCACCAGCATGGACAGGGGATGGGGACAGCCCCAGCATTTT.

The sample holds one count of this clonotype. The conserved phenylalanine or tryptophan normally closing the CDR3 is absent here, so this likely arose from a read error. The chain links TRBV4-2 to TRBJ2-5, with 12 bases that match TRBD2. The tail of the sequence fits TRBJ2-7 better, so the J call may be wrong. CDR1 LGHNA and CDR2 YNFKEQ come from the germline V gene. The CDR3 loop spans 13 amino acids. The CDR3 here is CATGLAGSYEQYI. CDR3 sequence (DNA): TGTGCCACGGGACTAGCGGGCTCCTACGAGCAGTACATC.

This chain uses TRBV20-1 with TRBJ2-3; a weak D match, TRBD2 (5 bases). The CDR3 is made up of 14 amino acids. With 5 bases removed from V and 4 bases from J, the gap between germline ends came to 16 bases. Germline CDR1 is DFQATT and CDR2 is SNEGSKA (reference sequence). The CDR3 here is CSAPRAPRADTQYF. The CDR3 DNA sequence: TGCAGTGCTCCCCGGGCCCCGAGGGCAGATACGCAGTATTTT.